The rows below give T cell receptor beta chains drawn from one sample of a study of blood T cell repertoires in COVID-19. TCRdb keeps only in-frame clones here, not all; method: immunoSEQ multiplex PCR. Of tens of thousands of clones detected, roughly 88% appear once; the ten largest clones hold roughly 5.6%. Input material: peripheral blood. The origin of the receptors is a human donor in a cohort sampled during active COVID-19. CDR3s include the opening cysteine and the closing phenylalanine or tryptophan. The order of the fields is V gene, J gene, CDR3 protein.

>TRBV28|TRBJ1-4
CASRTRDSATNEKLFF
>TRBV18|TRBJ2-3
CASSPSSGGSDTQYF
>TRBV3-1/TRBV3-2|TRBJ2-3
CASSSGRDTQYF
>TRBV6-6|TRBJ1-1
CASSYGGTNTEAFF
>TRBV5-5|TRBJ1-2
CASSPGTAPGYGYTF
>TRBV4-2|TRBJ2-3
CASSQGLAGGQITDTQYF
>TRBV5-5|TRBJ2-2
CASTHAPGTGELFF
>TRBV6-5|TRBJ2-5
CASSDSFGETQYF
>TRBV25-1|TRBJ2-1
CASSPYGGTGDGERRFF
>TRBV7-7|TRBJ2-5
CASSSAGTSREETQYF
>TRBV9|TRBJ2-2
CASSPNTHGELFF
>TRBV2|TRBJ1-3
CASRGRPRTIYF
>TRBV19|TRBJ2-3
CASSIDLEGGSGTQYF
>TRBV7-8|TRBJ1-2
CASSPNPNYGYTF
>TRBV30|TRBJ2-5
CAWSVQGTSGRSQYF
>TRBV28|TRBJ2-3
CASSSVSPLAGGRDTQYF